One sample yielded the 7 T cell receptor beta chains listed below, sequenced in a study of T cell changes during pregnancy in multiple sclerosis (dated by TCRdb to about 2019). Library preparation employed the immunoSEQ multiplex PCR assay. TCRdb took this table from immuneACCESS and kept in-frame rearrangements with V and J called. Such tables lack part of the clones; where checked against another copy, unresolved V genes explain under half of the gap, and the rest is unexplained. This sample lists 50,000 to 60,000 clones; around 90% were detected once. Around 0.57% of the sample is in the top ten clones. Sequenced material: CD4+ T cells from peripheral blood mononuclear cells, taken in the first trimester of pregnancy. The receptors derive from a female donor with multiple sclerosis, enrolled in a pregnancy study.

V gene TRBV2 combines with J gene TRBJ2-1, with D hard to call. Germline values: CDR1 SNHLY, CDR2 FYNNEI. The CDR3 consists of 13 residues. The CDR3 DNA follows: TGTGTTACGGCGGAGAATACCTACAATGAGCAGTTCTTC. Its protein is CVTAENTYNEQFF.

The chain uses TRBV29-1 and TRBJ1-5; tentatively, D is TRBD1 (6 bases). CDR1 and CDR2 from the germline V gene are SQVTM and ANQGSEA. The CDR3 extends over 15 amino acids. V was pared by 4 bases and J by 5 bases, with 18 bases between. The CDR3 region has the DNA TGCAGCGTTGCCAAGGGGGGGGGCGCAGATCAGCCCCAGCATTTT. It codes for CSVAKGGGADQPQHF. The variable domain in full, completed from reference TRBV29-1 and TRBJ1-5, reads SAVISQKPSRDICQRGTSLTIQCQVDSQVTMMFWYRQQPGQSLTLIATANQGSEATYESGFVIDKFPISRPNLTFSTLTVSNMSPEDSSIYLCSVAKGGGADQPQHFGDGTRLSIL.

The rearrangement uses TRBV10-3 and TRBJ1-1; no clear D gene. This CDR3 has 13 residues. Trimming took off 8 bases at V and 0 bases at J, with 10 bases between the two ends. Germline-derived CDR1 and CDR2 are ENHRY and SYGVKD. Here the CDR3 reads CAIGGLMNTEAFF. In DNA form, the CDR3 reads TGTGCCATCGGAGGGCTCATGAACACTGAAGCTTTCTTT.

In this sample, this clone turned up a few times. The chain combines TRBV18 with TRBJ2-7; the match to TRBD2 covers 7 bases. The length of the CDR3 is 13 residues. The germline V gene encodes CDR1 KGHSH and CDR2 LQKENI. V dropped 7 bases and J dropped 2; count of bases not matched to a gene: 5. CDR3 region: CASLGGSAYEQYF. CDR3 DNA sequence: TGTGCCAGCTTAGGCGGGAGTGCCTACGAGCAGTACTTC.

The rearrangement links TRBV5-1 to TRBJ2-7, with D hard to call. The CDR3 loop spans 14 amino acids. V dropped 0 bases and J dropped 0 bases, with 7 bases sitting between them. CDR1 and CDR2 (germline): SGHRS, YFSETQ. CDR3 bases: TGCGCCAGCAGCTTGGAACATGTCTCCTACGAGCAGTACTTC. As protein: CASSLEHVSYEQYF.

This chain connects TRBV11-3 to TRBJ1-2; D is unclear. CDR3 length: 15 residues. V lost 1 base and J lost 6, with 15 bases in between. In germline, CDR1 is SGHNT, CDR2 YENEEA. In DNA form, the CDR3 reads TGTGCCAGCAGCTTAGGGAGGCGGGGAGTGGATGGCTACACCTTC. This translates into CASSLGRRGVDGYTF.

This clone was counted once. The rearrangement uses TRBV4-2 and TRBJ2-1; TRBD2 might be the D (6 bases). CDR3 length equals 16 residues. With 1 base removed from V and 2 bases from J, the gap between germline ends came to 12 bases. Germline values: CDR1 LGHNA, CDR2 YNFKEQ. CDR3: CASSQVSSGPYNEQFF. The DNA for the CDR3 is TGTGCCAGCAGCCAAGTTAGTAGCGGACCCTACAATGAGCAGTTCTTC.